The sequence of this T cell receptor beta chain was determined in a study of T cell clones after liver transplantation (dated by TCRdb to the late 2010s). For the study in its entirety: Samples were obtained from ITN030ST, a randomized trial in which withdrawal of immunosuppression was attempted within 2 years of liver transplantation. After a pre-transplant mixed lymphocyte reaction, TCRbeta sequencing was used to pinpoint donor-reactive T cell clones, which were subsequently tracked in post-transplant blood. As an antigen-independent comparator for donor-reactive sequences, third party-reactive TCRbeta sequences were also identified from pre-transplant MLRs. Of the eight recipients, a few were HCV-positive, while the remaining recipients had been transplanted for non-autoimmune, non-viral indications. The subjects received no induction therapy and were kept on standard immunosuppression until randomization at 12-24 months post-transplant. Tolerance meant complete immunosuppression withdrawal for at least one year without liver enzymes rising beyond twice the upper limit of normal. Blood samples were collected pre-transplant, pre-randomization before withdrawal, and post-randomization after either complete withdrawal or failed withdrawal. The studied cohort comprised 8 liver transplant recipients, 3 classified as tolerant and 5 as non-tolerant. Summary of the overall study and its limitations: Because no allograft tissue specimens were available, donor-reactive T cells may have migrated into the graft instead of being deleted. Once repertoire turnover was taken into account, donor-reactive detection showed a significant reduction for CD4 in 7 of 8 subjects and for CD8 in 8 of 8. A significant post-transplant decrease in circulating donor-reactive CD4 TCRbeta sequences was observed in most of the 8 subjects, irrespective of tolerance or HCV status. Low numbers of available donor cells limited the measurable donor-reactive repertoire in two subjects. Donor-reactive sequences decreased more than third party-reactive sequences, which suggests partial antigen-specific deletion that was not related to withdrawal success. Conclusions were preliminary, limited by small, heterogeneous patient numbers and non-standardized post-transplant time points.

Frozen genomic DNA underwent high-throughput TCRbeta CDR3 sequencing by immunoSEQ, including PCR amplification, mapping, bias correction and internal controls. The published analysis was carried out like this. Productive rearrangements were kept, and unique TCRbeta sequences were defined by CDR3 nucleotide sequence plus V and J gene. A sequence counted as donor-reactive only if the sequence showed at least 5-fold expansion in CFSE-low cells compared with unstimulated pre-transplant cells and had a frequency of at least 0.01%. Per-subject minimum frequency thresholds, based on the lowest-template unstimulated sample, ensured at least 90% detection power. Jensen-Shannon divergence between the top 1000 TCRbeta sequences post-transplant and pre-transplant was used to measure repertoire turnover. Changes in detection of donor-reactive sequences were tested with two-sided Fisher's exact tests. Drawn from immuneACCESS, this table holds only the in-frame rearrangements with V and J called that TCRdb kept. Clones are partly lost; checked studies trace under half to an unresolved V gene and leave the rest unexplained. That table furnishes V, J and clone size, whereas the DNA furnished D and trimming. The sample table contains nearly 15,000 clones; only one count was recorded for 80% to 95% of them. The ten largest clones add up to approximately 50% of the sample.

Explained via the paper, the time point label denotes: pre-transplant. Unstimulated PBMCs, after thawing, were stained for CD3, CD4 and CD8 and then FACS-sorted into CD3+CD4+ and CD3+CD8+ populations. Each of the 8 studied subjects was randomized to immunosuppression withdrawal. The Qiagen DNeasy Blood and Tissue Kit was used for genomic DNA isolation. V trim: 3 bases; J trim: 2 bases; unmatched bases: 4. Spanning cysteine to phenylalanine, the CDR3 consists of 15 amino acids. The retained sequence is limited to the CDR3, 45 bases, with the frame set at the first base. The germline V gene (reference sequence) gives CDR1 as LNHDA and CDR2 as SQIVND. Of note for this clone: This receptor's antigen is unknown. The sample holds no much larger clone one base away, and base qualities are not on file.

The receptor was derived from a human donor who received a liver transplant. The starting material was CD8+ T cells from blood, obtained before liver transplant. The rearranged segments are TRBV19 and TRBJ2-3; TRBD2 lines up with 8 middle nucleotides. Here the CDR3 is given as CASSMQLADTDTQYF. The DNA sequence follows: TGTGCCAGTAGTATGCAACTAGCGGACACAGATACGCAGTATTTT.